The entry below describes one T cell receptor (beta chain). The data are from a study of blood T cell repertoires in COVID-19. With 2 bases clipped from V and 0 bases from J, the junction kept 1 base outside the gene matches. Germline V lookup: CDR1 LGHDT, CDR2 YNNKEL (reference sequence). The CDR3 has 15 residues. TCRdb's table, derived via immunoSEQ multiplex PCR, lists solely in-frame clones and lacks some. In the table there are a few hundred thousand clones, 87% of which are singletons. The chain carries TRBV3-1 (or the pseudogene TRBV3-2) and TRBJ2-3, with 8 nucleotides matching TRBD2. The source of this sequence is a man aged 35 to 55 with active or convalescent COVID-19. Sequencing input: peripheral blood. The CDR3 nucleotides read TGTGCCAGCAGCCAACTAGCGGGTAGCACAGATACGCAGTATTTT. Its translation is CASSQLAGSTDTQYF.